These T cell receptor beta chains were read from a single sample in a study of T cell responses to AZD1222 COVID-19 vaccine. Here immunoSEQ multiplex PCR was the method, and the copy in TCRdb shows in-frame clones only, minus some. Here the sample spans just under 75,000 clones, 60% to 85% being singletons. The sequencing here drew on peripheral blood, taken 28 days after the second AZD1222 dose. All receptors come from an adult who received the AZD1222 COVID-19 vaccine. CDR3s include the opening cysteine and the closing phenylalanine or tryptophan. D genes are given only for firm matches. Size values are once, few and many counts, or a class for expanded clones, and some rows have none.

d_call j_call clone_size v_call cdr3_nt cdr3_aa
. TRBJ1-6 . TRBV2 TGTGCCAGCAGTAAGGACTTACTGGGGTCACCCCTCCACTTT CASSKDLLGSPLHF
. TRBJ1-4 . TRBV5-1 TGCGCCAGCAGCTTGGCTGGGACGCCTAATGAAAAACTGTTTTTT CASSLAGTPNEKLFF
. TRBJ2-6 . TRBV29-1 TGCAGCGTTGAGACATCCACTGGGGCCAACGTCCTGACTTTC CSVETSTGANVLTF
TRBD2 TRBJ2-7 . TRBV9 TGTGCCAGCAGCGTAGGAGACGGACTAGCGGCAACCTACGAGCAGTACTTC CASSVGDGLAATYEQYF
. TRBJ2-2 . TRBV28 TGTGCCACCCGTACACCCACTACTGCGAACACCGGGGAGCTGTTTTTT CATRTPTTANTGELFF
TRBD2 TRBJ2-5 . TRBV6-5 TGTGCCAGCAGCCCCGGACTAGCGGGAGAGACCCAGTACTTC CASSPGLAGETQYF
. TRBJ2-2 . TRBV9 TGTGCCAGCAGCGAATCTCTGGGGGAAGATGGAAACACCGGGGAGCTGTTTTTT CASSESLGEDGNTGELFF
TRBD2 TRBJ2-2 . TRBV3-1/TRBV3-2 TGTGCCAGCAGCGTCGGGACTAGCGGAAACACCTATCACACCGGGGAGCTGTTTTTT CASSVGTSGNTYHTGELFF
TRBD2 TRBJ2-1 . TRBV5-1 TGCGCCAGCACCGGGGAGGTAGCGGGGGATCCCCCGTGGATCTTC CASTGEVAGDPPWIF
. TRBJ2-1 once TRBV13 TGTGCCAGCAGCTTAGCGGGGCGCTACAATGAGCAGTTCTTC CASSLAGRYNEQFF
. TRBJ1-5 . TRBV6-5 TGTGCCAGCAGGCATAGCAATCAGCCCCAGCATTTT CASRHSNQPQHF
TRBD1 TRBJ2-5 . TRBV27 TGTGCCAGTGGACAGGGTCGAGAGACCCAGTACTTC CASGQGRETQYF
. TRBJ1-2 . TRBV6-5 TGTGCCATCCATCAAGGGTCTCTGGGCTACACCTTC CAIHQGSLGYTF
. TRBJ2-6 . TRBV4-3 TGCGCCAGCAGCCAGGAAGGGTCGTTTAACTCTGGGGCCAACGTCCTGACTTTC CASSQEGSFNSGANVLTF
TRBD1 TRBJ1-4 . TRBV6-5 TGTGCCAGCAGCCACGACAGGGATGAAAAACTGTTTTTT CASSHDRDEKLFF
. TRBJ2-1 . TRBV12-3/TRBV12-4 TGTGCCAGCAGCCACAATGAGCAGTTCTTC CASSHNEQFF
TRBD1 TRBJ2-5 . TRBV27 TGTGCCAGCAGTTCGCCAGACAGGGAAGAGACCCAGTACTTC CASSSPDREETQYF
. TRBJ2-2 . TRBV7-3 TGTGCCAGCAGCGAGCAACCCGCGTTAGGGACAAACACCGGGGAGCTGTTTTTT CASSEQPALGTNTGELFF
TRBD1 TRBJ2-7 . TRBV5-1 TGCGCCACCCGGGGGACAGGGGACGAGCAGTACTTC CATRGTGDEQYF
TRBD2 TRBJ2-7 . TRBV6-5 TGTGCCAGCAGACAGTCGACTAGCGGGAGCTACGAGCAGTACTTC CASRQSTSGSYEQYF
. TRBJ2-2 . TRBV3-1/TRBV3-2 TGTGCCAGCAGCCCCCCAGGGACCGGGGAGCTGTTTTTT CASSPPGTGELFF
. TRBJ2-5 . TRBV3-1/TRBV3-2 TGTGCCAGCAGCCAAGGGACCTACCAAGAGACCCAGTACTTC CASSQGTYQETQYF
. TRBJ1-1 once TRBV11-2 TGTGCCAGCAGCTTAGTTGAGAAGAACACTGAAGCTTTCTTT CASSLVEKNTEAFF
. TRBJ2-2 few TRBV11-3 TGTGCCAGCAGCTTACATCCGACTAGCGGGGAGCTGTTTTTT CASSLHPTSGELFF
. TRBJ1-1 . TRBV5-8 TGTGCCAGCAGCCCGGTCCCATGGACTGAAGCTTTCTTT CASSPVPWTEAFF
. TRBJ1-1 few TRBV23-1 TGCGCCAGCAGTCAATACGGGGGAGAGAACACTGAAGCTTTCTTT CASSQYGGENTEAFF
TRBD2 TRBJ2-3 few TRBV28 TGTGCCAGCAGTATGGCGGGGGACTCCACAGATACGCAGTATTTT CASSMAGDSTDTQYF
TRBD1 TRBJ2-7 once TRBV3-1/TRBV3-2 TGTGCCAGCAGCCTAACACAGGGGCCTGAGGGGTACGAGCAGTACTTC CASSLTQGPEGYEQYF
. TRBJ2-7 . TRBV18 TGTGCCAGCTCACCATGGGCAGGGCCATACGAGCAGTACTTC CASSPWAGPYEQYF
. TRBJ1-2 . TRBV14 TGTGCCAGCAGCCAAGAACACGGGGACTATGGCTACACCTTC CASSQEHGDYGYTF
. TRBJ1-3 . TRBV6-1 TGTGCCAGCAGTGAAGGCGGCACTGGAAACACCATATATTTT CASSEGGTGNTIYF
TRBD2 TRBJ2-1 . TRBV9 TGTGCCAGCAGCGTAGCTATGGGACTGACTAGCGGGGGTGCAAATGAGCAGTTCTTC CASSVAMGLTSGGANEQFF
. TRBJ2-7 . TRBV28 TGTGCCAGCAGTTCGAGCGGACTCTCATCCTACGAGCAGTACTTC CASSSSGLSSYEQYF
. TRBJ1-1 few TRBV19 TGTGCCAGTAGCTTACAGGGTGACACTGAAGCTTTCTTT CASSLQGDTEAFF
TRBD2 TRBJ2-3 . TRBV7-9 TGTGCCAGCAGCCAGGGACTAGCGGGAGATACGCAGTATTTT CASSQGLAGDTQYF
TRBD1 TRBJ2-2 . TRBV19 TGTGCCACCACGGACAGGCCGAACACCGGGGAGCTGTTTTTT CATTDRPNTGELFF
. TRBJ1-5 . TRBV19 TGTGCCAGTAGTATAGAAGTCGCGGCAGCCGTCAATCAGCCCCAGCATTTT CASSIEVAAAVNQPQHF
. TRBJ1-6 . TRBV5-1 TGCGCCAGCAGCTTTCTGGGGGGCGCGGGGAATTCACCCCTCCACTTT CASSFLGGAGNSPLHF
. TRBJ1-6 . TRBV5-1 TGCGCCAGCAGCCCACGTGGTTCACCCCTCCACTTT CASSPRGSPLHF
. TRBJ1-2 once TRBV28 TGTGCCAGCAGTGGCGCTGGCTACACCTTC CASSGAGYTF
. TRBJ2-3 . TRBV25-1 TGTGCCAGCAGTGAATATCGGGAAACAGATACGCAGTATTTT CASSEYRETDTQYF
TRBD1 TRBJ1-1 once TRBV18 TGTGCCAGCTCACCAATGACAGGGGGCACTGAAGCTTTCTTT CASSPMTGGTEAFF
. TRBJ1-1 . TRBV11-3 TGTGCCAGCAGCTTGGACGGGGACACTGAAGCTTTCTTT CASSLDGDTEAFF
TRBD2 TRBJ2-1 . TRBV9 TGTGCCAGCAGCGTGACCCCGGGACTAGCGGGGGGGAATGAGCAGTTCTTC CASSVTPGLAGGNEQFF
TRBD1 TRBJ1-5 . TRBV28 TGTGCCAGCAGTTCATTGACAGGGAGGCATCAGCCCCAGCATTTT CASSSLTGRHQPQHF
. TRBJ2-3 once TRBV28 TGTGCCAGCACTCTGGGGATCTGGGGTCAGTCTTCTTATTTT CASTLGIWGQSSYF
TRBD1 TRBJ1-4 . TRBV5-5 TGTGCCAGCAGTCTCGCCGGGACAGGGAGTGAAAAACTGTTTTTT CASSLAGTGSEKLFF
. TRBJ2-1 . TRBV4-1 TGCGCCAGCAGCCAAGACGACAACTCCTACAATGAGCAGTTCTTC CASSQDDNSYNEQFF